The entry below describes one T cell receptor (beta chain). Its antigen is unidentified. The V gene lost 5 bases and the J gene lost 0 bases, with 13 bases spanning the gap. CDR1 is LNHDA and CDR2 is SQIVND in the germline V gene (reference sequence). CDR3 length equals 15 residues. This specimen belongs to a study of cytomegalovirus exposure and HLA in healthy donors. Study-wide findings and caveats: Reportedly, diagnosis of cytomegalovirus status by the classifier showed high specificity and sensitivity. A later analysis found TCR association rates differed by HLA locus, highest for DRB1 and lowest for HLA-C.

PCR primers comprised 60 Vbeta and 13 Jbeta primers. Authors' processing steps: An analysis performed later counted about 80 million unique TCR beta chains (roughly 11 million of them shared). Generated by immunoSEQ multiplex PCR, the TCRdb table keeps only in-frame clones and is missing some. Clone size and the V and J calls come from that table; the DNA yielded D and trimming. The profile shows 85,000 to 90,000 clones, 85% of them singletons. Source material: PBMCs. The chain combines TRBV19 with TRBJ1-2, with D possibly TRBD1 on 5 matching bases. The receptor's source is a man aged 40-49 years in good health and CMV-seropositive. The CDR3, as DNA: TGTGCCAGTAGTTCGTTGACAGACCCTAACTATGGCTACACCTTC. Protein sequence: CASSSLTDPNYGYTF.